Listed here is a single T cell receptor beta chain. This clone was found a few times. This receptor's antigen is unknown. The input lacks base qualities; no much larger clone sits a single base away. This record comes from a study of identifying expanded T cells in peripheral blood (dated by TCRdb to between 2019 and 2020). Context from the whole study: Separate aliquots of the same genomic DNA pool were sequenced to produce technical replicates, and four replicates were compared in pairs. Overall study results and their limits: It was expected by the authors that biological variance in healthy repertoires might increase further over much longer intervals, such as months to years. The binomial model flagged roughly 1.2 differentially abundant clones between technical replicates but about 16 over two weeks and 19 to 20 over four weeks. Both the number of clones called differentially abundant and the false-positive rate were significantly reduced by the beta-binomial model across all healthy-donor time intervals. Variance in clone template counts between roughly 2-week samples significantly increased with total template count across all healthy donors.

During the collection period, no immune events, such as infections, were documented for the healthy donors. Healthy-donor blood repertoires served as a training cohort to calibrate time-dependent variance in a beta-binomial model of T-cell clone differential abundance. There were roughly 10 healthy donors in the training cohort, of whom 3 were female and 7 were male. On average the donors were 43 years old, and their ages spanned roughly 29 to 70 years. Whole blood, obtained from a commercial supplier, was collected from each healthy donor at three time points spaced roughly 14 days apart. For immunosequencing, genomic DNA was extracted from whole blood that had not been sorted. The immunoSEQ Assay, which relies on bias-controlled multiplex PCR amplification of genomic DNA, was used to profile TCRbeta CDR3 regions. Per the source publication's procedure: To quantify the absolute abundance of each unique TCRbeta CDR3 region, the sequences were collapsed and filtered. Differential abundance was tested with two models: a binomial (Fisher-equivalent) model and a beta-binomial model that adds time-dependent variance fitted from healthy donors. Clones with fewer than 5 combined templates were excluded, and clones with Benjamini-Hochberg FDR below 0.01 were called differentially abundant. Using the form v = (b*log(k)+a)^2, the beta-binomial variance was modeled as a function of the total template count across the two samples. What TCRdb holds here is the immuneACCESS table cut down to in-frame rearrangements. Part of the clones is not present; checked against another copy, under half of the missing clones reflect an unresolved V gene, and the others are unexplained. The D gene and trimming were derived from the DNA, and the V and J assignments and clone size from that table. Recorded for this sample are tens of thousands of clones; more than 70% of them occurred a single time. The ten largest clones add up to around 20% of the sample.

This sequence was found in a person aged 18-70 years in good health. The sequenced sample consisted of blood.

The CDR3 is CASSLRQGGGQPQHF. The sequenced DNA is TGTGCCAGCAGCTTACGTCAAGGGGGAGGGCAGCCCCAGCATTTT. The sequence joins TRBV7-2 to TRBJ1-5; TRBD1 is perhaps the D gene, given 6 matching bases. The CDR3 measures 15 amino acids from cysteine to phenylalanine. Only CDR3 DNA is held: 45 bases, read in frame from base 1. The germline V gene encodes CDR1 SGHTA and CDR2 FQGNSA. The V end loses 2 bases and the J end loses 7 bases, and a stretch of 15 bases separates them.